A selection of T cell receptor beta chains follows, all from one sample in a study of Tregs in tolerant kidney transplant recipients. Assay used: immunoSEQ multiplex PCR; TCRdb lists only in-frame clones, some missing. In the table there are about 72,000 clones, approximately 92% of which are singletons. This specimen was CD8+ T cells from blood, taken before the transplant. The source of these receptors is a human donor who received a combined kidney and bone marrow transplant. The CDR3 runs from the conserved cysteine through the conserved F or W. Fields, in order: J gene, V gene, clone size, D gene, CDR3 protein, CDR3 DNA. The D gene is left open where the match is weak. Expanded clones are given a class, and other clones once, few, many or no size at all.

TRBJ2-5,TRBV9,.,.,CASSVDGAVETQYF,TGTGCCAGCAGCGTAGATGGGGCGGTGGAGACCCAGTACTTC
TRBJ2-7,TRBV4-2,.,.,CASSQDIAYEQYF,TGTGCCAGCAGCCAAGATATTGCCTACGAGCAGTACTTC
TRBJ2-7,TRBV7-9,.,.,CASSSWTEDSYEQYF,TGTGCCAGCAGCTCTTGGACAGAAGACTCCTACGAGCAGTACTTC
TRBJ1-2,TRBV6-5,.,.,CASSYSFQVKASYTF,TGTGCCAGCAGTTACTCTTTCCAGGTCAAGGCGAGCTACACCTTC
TRBJ2-3,TRBV7-9,.,TRBD2,CASSYLAGGSADTQYF,TGTGCCAGCAGCTACCTAGCGGGAGGGTCGGCAGATACGCAGTATTTT
TRBJ2-7,TRBV11-2,.,TRBD2,CASSHLSGTYEQYF,TGTGCCAGCAGTCACCTGAGCGGGACCTACGAGCAGTACTTC
TRBJ2-1,TRBV7-9,.,.,CASSPPSYNEQFF,TGTGCCAGCAGCCCCCCTAGTTACAATGAGCAGTTCTTC
TRBJ2-1,TRBV5-1,.,TRBD1,CASSLGGDRRYNEQFF,TGCGCCAGCAGCTTGGGAGGGGACAGGCGGTACAATGAGCAGTTCTTC
TRBJ2-1,TRBV27,.,TRBD1,CASSFAGTGSNEQFF,TGTGCCAGCAGTTTCGCCGGGACAGGGAGCAATGAGCAGTTCTTC
TRBJ2-3,TRBV5-1,few,TRBD2,CASSLSGGAGSDTQYF,TGCGCCAGCAGCCTCAGCGGGGGGGCCGGATCAGATACGCAGTATTTT
TRBJ2-1,TRBV6-5,.,TRBD1,CASGTGTAINEQFF,TGTGCCAGCGGAACCGGGACAGCAATCAATGAGCAGTTCTTC
TRBJ2-7,TRBV27,.,.,CASSLLGGAGEQYF,TGTGCCAGCAGTTTATTGGGCGGGGCAGGCGAGCAGTACTTC
TRBJ2-1,TRBV7-3,.,TRBD2,CASSPTLLAGGPSNEQFF,TGTGCCAGCAGCCCGACCCTCCTAGCGGGAGGGCCGAGCAATGAGCAGTTCTTC
TRBJ2-3,TRBV6-1,.,.,CASGRTDTQYF,TGTGCCAGCGGGCGCACAGATACGCAGTATTTT
TRBJ2-1,TRBV21-1,.,.,CASSTKCRTSAYNEQFF,TGTGCCAGCAGCACAAAGTGTCGGACTAGTGCCTACAATGAGCAGTTCTTC
TRBJ1-3,TRBV4-2,.,TRBD1,CASSQIILPGQGNTIYF,TGTGCCAGCAGCCAGATCATCCTCCCGGGACAGGGAAACACCATATATTTT
TRBJ1-2,TRBV11-2,.,.,CASSLDLGVVDGYTF,TGTGCCAGCAGCTTAGATCTAGGTGTTGTGGATGGCTACACCTTC
TRBJ2-7,TRBV19,.,TRBD1,CASTAGTGSTYEQYF,TGTGCCAGTACCGCCGGGACAGGGTCAACCTACGAGCAGTACTTC
TRBJ1-2,TRBV5-5,.,.,CAAGAGNYGYTF,TGTGCCGCAGGGGCAGGTAACTATGGCTACACCTTC
TRBJ1-4,TRBV4-1,.,.,CASSQVTVNEKLFF,TGCGCCAGCAGCCAAGTCACGGTTAATGAAAAACTGTTTTTT
TRBJ2-2,TRBV2,.,TRBD1,CASRGDSSNTGELFF,TGTGCCAGCAGGGGGGACAGTTCGAACACCGGGGAGCTGTTTTTT
TRBJ2-2,TRBV9,.,.,CASSVGPGPGHNTGELFF,TGTGCCAGCAGCGTAGGTCCAGGACCGGGACACAACACCGGGGAGCTGTTTTTT
TRBJ2-7,TRBV4-3,.,TRBD2,CASSQMTSGYYEQYF,TGCGCCAGCAGCCAAATGACTAGCGGCTACTACGAGCAGTACTTC
TRBJ2-7,TRBV27,.,TRBD2,CASQDSASGGDSYEQYF,TGTGCCAGCCAGGATTCGGCTAGCGGGGGGGACTCCTACGAGCAGTACTTC
TRBJ2-1,TRBV6-5,.,TRBD1,CASIAGQGAYNEQFF,TGTGCCAGCATTGCGGGACAGGGAGCCTACAATGAGCAGTTCTTC
TRBJ1-2,TRBV9,few,.,CASSSGHYGYTF,TGTGCCAGCAGCTCAGGGCACTATGGCTACACCTTC
TRBJ2-2,TRBV7-9,.,.,CASSPRDSENTGELFF,TGTGCCAGCAGCCCGCGGGACAGTGAGAACACCGGGGAGCTGTTTTTT
TRBJ2-1,TRBV5-6,.,TRBD1,CASSVGQAFGYNEQFF,TGTGCCAGCAGCGTCGGACAGGCCTTTGGTTACAATGAGCAGTTCTTC
TRBJ2-1,TRBV7-6,.,TRBD2,CASSLATSGSQYFVEQFF,TGTGCCAGCAGCTTAGCGACTAGCGGGAGTCAATATTTCGTGGAGCAGTTCTTC
TRBJ2-7,TRBV5-6,.,TRBD2,CASSPRSGSLAEQYF,TGTGCCAGCAGCCCCCGGAGCGGGAGTCTGGCCGAGCAGTACTTC
TRBJ1-2,TRBV6-5,.,.,CASSPRGIRDYGYTF,TGTGCCAGCAGTCCAAGGGGGATTCGGGACTATGGCTACACCTTC
TRBJ1-1,TRBV9,.,TRBD1,CASSAPGTEGTEAFF,TGTGCCAGCAGCGCCCCCGGGACAGAAGGAACTGAAGCTTTCTTT
TRBJ1-2,TRBV11-2,.,.,CASSLAGFGTGPSHGYTF,TGTGCCAGCAGCTTAGCCGGATTTGGCACAGGTCCCTCCCATGGCTACACCTTC
TRBJ2-7,TRBV9,.,.,CASSVTGSSTYEQYF,TGTGCCAGCAGCGTTACAGGGTCCAGCACCTACGAGCAGTACTTC
TRBJ2-3,TRBV6-6,.,.,CASSIVDTQYF,TGTGCCAGCAGCATAGTTGATACGCAGTATTTT